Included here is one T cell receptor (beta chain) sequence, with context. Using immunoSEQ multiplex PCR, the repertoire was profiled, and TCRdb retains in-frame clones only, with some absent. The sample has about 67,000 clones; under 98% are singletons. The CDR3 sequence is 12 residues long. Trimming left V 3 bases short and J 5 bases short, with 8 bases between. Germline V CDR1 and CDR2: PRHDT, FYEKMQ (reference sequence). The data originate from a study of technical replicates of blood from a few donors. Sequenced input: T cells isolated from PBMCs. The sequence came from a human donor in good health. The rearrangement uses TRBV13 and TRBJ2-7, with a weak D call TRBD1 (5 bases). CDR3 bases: TGTGCCAGCAGCTTTCCAGGGAACGAGCAGTACTTC. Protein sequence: CASSFPGNEQYF. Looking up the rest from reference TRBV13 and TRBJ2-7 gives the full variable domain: AAGVIQSPRHLIKEKRETATLKCYPIPRHDTVYWYQQGPGQDPQFLISFYEKMQSDKGSIPDRFSAQQFSDYHSELNMSSLELGDSALYFCASSFPGNEQYFGPGTRLTVT.